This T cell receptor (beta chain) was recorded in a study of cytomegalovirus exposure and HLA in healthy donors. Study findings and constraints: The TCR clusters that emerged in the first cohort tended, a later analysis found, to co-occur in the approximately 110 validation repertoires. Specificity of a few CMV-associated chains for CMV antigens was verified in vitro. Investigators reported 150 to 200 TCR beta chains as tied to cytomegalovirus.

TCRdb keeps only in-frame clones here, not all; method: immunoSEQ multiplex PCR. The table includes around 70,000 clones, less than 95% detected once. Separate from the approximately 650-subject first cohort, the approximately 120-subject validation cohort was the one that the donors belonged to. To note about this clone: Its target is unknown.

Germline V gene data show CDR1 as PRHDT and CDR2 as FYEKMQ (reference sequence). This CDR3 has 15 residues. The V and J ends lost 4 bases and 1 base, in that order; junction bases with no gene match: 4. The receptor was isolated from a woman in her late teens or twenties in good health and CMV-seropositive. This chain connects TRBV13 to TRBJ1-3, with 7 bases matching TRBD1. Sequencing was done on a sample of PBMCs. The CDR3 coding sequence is TGTGCCAGCAGCTCAGGGGGGCTATCTGGAAACACCATATATTTT. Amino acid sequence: CASSSGGLSGNTIYF.